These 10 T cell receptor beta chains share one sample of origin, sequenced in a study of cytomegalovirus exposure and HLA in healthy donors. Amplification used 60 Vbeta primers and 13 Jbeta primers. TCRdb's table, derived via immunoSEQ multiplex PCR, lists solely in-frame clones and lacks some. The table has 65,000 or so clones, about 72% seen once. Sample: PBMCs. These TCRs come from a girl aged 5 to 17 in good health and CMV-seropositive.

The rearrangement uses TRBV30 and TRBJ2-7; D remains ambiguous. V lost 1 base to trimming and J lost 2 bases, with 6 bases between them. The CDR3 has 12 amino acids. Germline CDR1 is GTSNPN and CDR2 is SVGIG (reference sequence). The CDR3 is CAWSALPYEQYF. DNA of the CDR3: TGTGCCTGGAGTGCCCTACCCTACGAGCAGTACTTC.

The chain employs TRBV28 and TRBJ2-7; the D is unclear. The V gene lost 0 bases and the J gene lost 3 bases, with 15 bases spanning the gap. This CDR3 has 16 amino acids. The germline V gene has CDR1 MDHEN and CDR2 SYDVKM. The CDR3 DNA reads TGTGCCAGCAGTTTATGTGCGGAAAGCCCGCTCTACGAGCAGTACTTC. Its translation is CASSLCAESPLYEQYF. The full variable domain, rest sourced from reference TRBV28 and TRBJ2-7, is DVKVTQSSRYLVKRTGEKVFLECVQDMDHENMFWYRQDPGLGLRLIYFSYDVKMKEKGDIPEGYSVSREKKERFSLILESASTNQTSMYLCASSLCAESPLYEQYFGPGTRLTVT.

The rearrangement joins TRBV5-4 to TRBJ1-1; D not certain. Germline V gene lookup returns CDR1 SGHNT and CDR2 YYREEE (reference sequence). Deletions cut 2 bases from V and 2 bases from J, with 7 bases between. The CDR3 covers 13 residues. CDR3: CASSLTVNTEAFF. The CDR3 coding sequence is TGTGCCAGCAGCTTAACGGTAAACACTGAAGCTTTCTTT.

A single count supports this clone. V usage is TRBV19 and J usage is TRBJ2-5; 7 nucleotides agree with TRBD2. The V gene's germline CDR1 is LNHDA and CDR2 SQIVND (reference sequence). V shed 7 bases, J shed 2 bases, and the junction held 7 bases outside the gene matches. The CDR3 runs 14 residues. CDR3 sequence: CASKVLAEQETQYF. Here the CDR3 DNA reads TGTGCCAGTAAGGTCCTAGCGGAGCAAGAGACCCAGTACTTC.

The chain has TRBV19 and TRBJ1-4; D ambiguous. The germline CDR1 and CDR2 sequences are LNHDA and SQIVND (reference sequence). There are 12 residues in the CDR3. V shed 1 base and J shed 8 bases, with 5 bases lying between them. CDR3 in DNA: TGTGCCAGTAGTATAGTCAGGGAAAAACTGTTTTTT. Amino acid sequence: CASSIVREKLFF.

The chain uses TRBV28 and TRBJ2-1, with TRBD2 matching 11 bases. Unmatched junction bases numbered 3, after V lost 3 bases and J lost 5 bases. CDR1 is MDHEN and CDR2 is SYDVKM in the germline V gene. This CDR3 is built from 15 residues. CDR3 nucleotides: TGTGCCAGCAGTTTTAGCGGGAGGGGGGACAATGAGCAGTTCTTC. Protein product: CASSFSGRGDNEQFF.

The CDR3 nucleotides are TGCGCCAGCAGTGATCTTGCCGGGACAGGCTATTACGAGCAGTACTTC. Translation: CASSDLAGTGYYEQYF. This sequence joins TRBV10-2 and TRBJ2-7; 8 nucleotides line up with TRBD1. CDR1 is WSHSY and CDR2 is SAAADI in the germline V gene. The CDR3 contains 16 residues. J gave up 4 bases and V 3 bases, and 11 bases lay outside the gene matches.

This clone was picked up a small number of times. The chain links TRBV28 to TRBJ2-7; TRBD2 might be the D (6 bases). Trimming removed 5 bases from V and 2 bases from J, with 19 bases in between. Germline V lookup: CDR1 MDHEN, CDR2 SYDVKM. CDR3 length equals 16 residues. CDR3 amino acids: CASSRRRVTRPYEQYF. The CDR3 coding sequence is TGTGCCAGCAGTCGCCGGAGGGTTACCCGTCCCTACGAGCAGTACTTC.

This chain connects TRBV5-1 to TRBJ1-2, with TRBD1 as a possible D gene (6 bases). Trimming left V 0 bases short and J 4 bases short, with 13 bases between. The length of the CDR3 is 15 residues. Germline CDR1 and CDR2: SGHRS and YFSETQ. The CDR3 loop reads CASSLERGGGYGYTF. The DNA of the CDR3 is TGCGCCAGCAGCTTGGAGAGGGGGGGCGGCTATGGCTACACCTTC.

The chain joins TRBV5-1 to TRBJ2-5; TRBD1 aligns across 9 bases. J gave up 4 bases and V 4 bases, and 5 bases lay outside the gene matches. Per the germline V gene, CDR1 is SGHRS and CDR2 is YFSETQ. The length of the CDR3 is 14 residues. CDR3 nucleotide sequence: TGCGCCAGCAGCACCGGACAGGGGCTAGAGACCCAGTACTTC. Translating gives CASSTGQGLETQYF.